This is a list of T cell receptor beta chains from one sample in a study of T cells in Graves' hyperthyroidism and ophthalmopathy. One entry per CDR3 protein, called by TCRdb with MiXCR from the multiplex PCR reads. This sample has approximately 640,000 distinct CDR3 sequences; 16% occur once, and the top ten carry less than 4.5%. Sequencing was carried out using blood. Receptors originate from a woman in her twenties or thirties with Graves' hyperthyroidism. The CDR3 runs from the conserved cysteine through the conserved F or W. D genes are given only for firm matches. Not all rows give a size; the values are once, few, many and, for expanded clones, a class.

J,V,size,D,CDR3,DNA
TRBJ2-7,TRBV28,-,TRBD1,CASSFQGDGDEQYF,TGTGCCAGCAGTTTTCAGGGGGACGGGGACGAGCAGTACTTC
TRBJ1-4,TRBV11-2,many,-,CASTAHQGLTEKLFF,TGTGCCAGCACCGCTCATCAGGGTCTTACTGAAAAACTGTTTTTT
TRBJ2-2,TRBV10-2,many,TRBD2,CASSKGLAVLTGELFF,TGCGCCAGCAGCAAGGGACTAGCGGTCCTCACCGGGGAGCTGTTTTTT
TRBJ2-1,TRBV11-3,many,-,CASSPAGQWGEQFF,TGTGCCAGCAGCCCGGCGGGACAGTGGGGTGAGCAGTTCTTC
TRBJ2-3,TRBV28,-,TRBD1,CASSLDKTGGYTDTQYF,TGTGCCAGCAGTTTAGACAAGACAGGGGGCTACACAGATACGCAGTATTTT
TRBJ2-7,TRBV9,-,TRBD2,CASSVGLAGNYEQYF,TGTGCCAGCAGCGTAGGACTAGCGGGAAATTACGAGCAGTACTTC
TRBJ1-3,TRBV11-2,many,TRBD1,CASSRDSRSGNTIYF,TGTGCCAGCAGCAGGGACAGCCGCTCTGGAAACACCATATATTTT
TRBJ1-1,TRBV11-3,many,-,CASSWTPNTEAFF,TGTGCCAGCAGCTGGACACCGAACACTGAAGCTTTCTTT
TRBJ1-1,TRBV9,many,-,CASSVVTGNTEAFF,TGTGCCAGCAGCGTAGTGACGGGGAACACTGAAGCTTTCTTT
TRBJ1-5,TRBV27,many,-,CASSEFLGQPQHF,TGTGCCAGCAGTGAATTTTTGGGACAGCCCCAGCATTTT
TRBJ1-4,TRBV30,many,TRBD1,CAWSAGGSEKLFF,TGTGCCTGGAGTGCAGGGGGAAGTGAAAAACTGTTTTTT
TRBJ1-1,TRBV4-1,-,-,CASSHPLTGQRVGFSTEAFF,TGCGCCAGCAGCCATCCCCTGACAGGCCAACGGGTCGGCTTTTCCACTGAAGCTTTCTTT
TRBJ2-2,TRBV5-1,-,TRBD2,CASSISGINTGELFF,TGCGCCAGCAGCATTAGCGGGATCAACACCGGGGAGCTGTTTTTT
TRBJ2-1,TRBV20-1,many,-,CSARLGTSYNEQFF,TGCAGTGCTAGACTCGGGACCAGCTACAATGAGCAGTTCTTC